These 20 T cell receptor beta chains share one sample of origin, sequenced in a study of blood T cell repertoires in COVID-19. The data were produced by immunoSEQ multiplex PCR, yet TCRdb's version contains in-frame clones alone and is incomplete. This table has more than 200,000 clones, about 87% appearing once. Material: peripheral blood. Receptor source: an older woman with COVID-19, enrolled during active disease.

CDR3 residues: CASSPGGNRGYNEQFF. In nucleotides, the CDR3 is TGTGCCAGCAGCCCTGGTGGAAATAGGGGTTACAATGAGCAGTTCTTC. The rearrangement uses TRBV5-4 and TRBJ2-1; a possible D gene is TRBD1 (5 bases). The CDR3 length is 16 residues. Trimming pared 4 bases from V and 4 bases from J, leaving 18 bases between. CDR1 and CDR2 (germline): SGHNT, YYREEE (reference sequence).

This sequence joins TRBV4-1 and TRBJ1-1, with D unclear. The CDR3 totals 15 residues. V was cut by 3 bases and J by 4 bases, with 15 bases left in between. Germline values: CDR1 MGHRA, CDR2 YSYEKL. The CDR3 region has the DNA TGCGCCAGCAGCCACCCGGGCGTGGGGAGCACTGAAGCTTTCTTT. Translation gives CASSHPGVGSTEAFF.

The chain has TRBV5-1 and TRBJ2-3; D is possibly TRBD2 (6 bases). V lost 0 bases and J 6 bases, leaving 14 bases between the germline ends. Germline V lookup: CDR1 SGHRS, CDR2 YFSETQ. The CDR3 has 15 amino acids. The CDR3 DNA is TGCGCCAGCAGCTTGGGCGGGTCTAGCGAGGATACGCAGTATTTT. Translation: CASSLGGSSEDTQYF.

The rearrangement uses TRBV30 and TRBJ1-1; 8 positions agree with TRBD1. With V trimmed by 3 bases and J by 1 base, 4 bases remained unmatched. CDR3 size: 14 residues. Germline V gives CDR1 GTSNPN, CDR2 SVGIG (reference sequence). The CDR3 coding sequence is TGTGCCTGGAGCACCGGGACAGGGAACACTGAAGCTTTCTTT. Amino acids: CAWSTGTGNTEAFF.

This CDR3 is CASSSKTGLSNQPQHF. The DNA of the CDR3 is TGTGCCAGCAGCTCGAAAACAGGGCTTAGCAATCAGCCCCAGCATTTT. The rearrangement uses TRBV7-8 and TRBJ1-5, with D perhaps matching TRBD1 (6 bases). Germline V gene sequence: CDR1 SGHVS, CDR2 FQNEAQ. The CDR3 runs 16 residues. Trimming took 4 bases from V and 0 from J, leaving 13 bases between them.

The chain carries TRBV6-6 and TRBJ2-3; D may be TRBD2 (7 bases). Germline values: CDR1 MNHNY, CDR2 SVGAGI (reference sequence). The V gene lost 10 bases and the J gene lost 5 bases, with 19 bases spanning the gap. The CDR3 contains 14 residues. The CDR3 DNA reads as TGTGCCACCAAATTAAGGGAGGGGGGAGATACGCAGTATTTT. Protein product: CATKLREGGDTQYF.

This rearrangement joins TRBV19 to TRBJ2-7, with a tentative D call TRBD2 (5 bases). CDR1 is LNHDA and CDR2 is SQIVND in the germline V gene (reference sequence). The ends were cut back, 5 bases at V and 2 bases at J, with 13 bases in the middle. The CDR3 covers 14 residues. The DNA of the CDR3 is TGTGCCAGTAGTGGCCGGGATCTCACCTACGAGCAGTACTTC. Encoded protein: CASSGRDLTYEQYF.

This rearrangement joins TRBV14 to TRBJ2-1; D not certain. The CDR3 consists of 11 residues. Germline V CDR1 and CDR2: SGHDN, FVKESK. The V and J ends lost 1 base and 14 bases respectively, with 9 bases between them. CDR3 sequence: CASSQGLDEFF. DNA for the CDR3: TGTGCCAGCAGCCAAGGGCTAGACGAGTTCTTC.

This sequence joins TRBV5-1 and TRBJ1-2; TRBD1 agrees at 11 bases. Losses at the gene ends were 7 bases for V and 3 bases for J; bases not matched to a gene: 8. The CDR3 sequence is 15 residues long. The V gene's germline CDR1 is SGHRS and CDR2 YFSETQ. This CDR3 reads CASHGQGAVDYGYTF. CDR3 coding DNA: TGCGCCAGCCATGGACAGGGGGCGGTGGACTATGGCTACACCTTC.

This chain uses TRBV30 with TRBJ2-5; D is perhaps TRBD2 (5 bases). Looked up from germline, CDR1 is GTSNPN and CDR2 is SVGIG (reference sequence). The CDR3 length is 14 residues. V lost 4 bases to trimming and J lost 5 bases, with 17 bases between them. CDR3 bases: TGTGCCTGGATGAGGGAAGGGTTGCTGGAGACCCAGTACTTC. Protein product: CAWMREGLLETQYF. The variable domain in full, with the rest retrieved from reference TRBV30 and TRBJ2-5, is SQTIHQWPATLVQPVGSPLSLECTVEGTSNPNLYWYRQAAGRGLQLLFYSVGIGQISSEVPQNLSASRPQDRQFILSSKKLLLSDSGFYLCAWMREGLLETQYFGPGTRLLVL.

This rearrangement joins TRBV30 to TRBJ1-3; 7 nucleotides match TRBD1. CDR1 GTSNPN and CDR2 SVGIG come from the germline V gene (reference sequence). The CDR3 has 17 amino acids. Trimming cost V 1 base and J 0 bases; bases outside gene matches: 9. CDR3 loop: CAWSGPRGVLSGNTIYF. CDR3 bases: TGTGCCTGGAGTGGCCCCAGGGGGGTCCTCTCTGGAAACACCATATATTTT.

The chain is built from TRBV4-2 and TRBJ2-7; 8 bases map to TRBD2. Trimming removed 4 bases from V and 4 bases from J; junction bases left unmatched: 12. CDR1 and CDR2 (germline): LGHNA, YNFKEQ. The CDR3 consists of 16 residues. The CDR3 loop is CASSPGRLATRYEQYF. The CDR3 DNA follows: TGTGCCAGCAGCCCAGGGAGACTAGCGACCCGGTACGAGCAGTACTTC.

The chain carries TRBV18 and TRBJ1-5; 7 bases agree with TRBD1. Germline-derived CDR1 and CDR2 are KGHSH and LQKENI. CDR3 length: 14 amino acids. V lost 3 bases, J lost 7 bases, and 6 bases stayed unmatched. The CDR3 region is CASSPGQAGQPQHF. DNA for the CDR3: TGTGCCAGCTCACCTGGACAGGCGGGACAGCCCCAGCATTTT.

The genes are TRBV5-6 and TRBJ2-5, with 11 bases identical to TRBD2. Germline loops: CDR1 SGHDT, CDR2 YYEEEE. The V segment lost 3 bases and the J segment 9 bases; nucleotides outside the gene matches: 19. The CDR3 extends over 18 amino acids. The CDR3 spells CASSSPSSGLADRGAQYF. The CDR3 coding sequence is TGTGCCAGCAGCTCACCGAGCTCGGGACTAGCGGATCGAGGGGCCCAGTACTTC.

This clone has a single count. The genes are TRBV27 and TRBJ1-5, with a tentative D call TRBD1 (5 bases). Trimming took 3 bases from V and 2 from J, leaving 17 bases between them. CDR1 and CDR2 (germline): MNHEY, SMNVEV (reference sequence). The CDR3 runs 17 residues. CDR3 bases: TGTGCCAGCAGTTTGGGGCGTCTCCATGGGGGCAATCAGCCCCAGCATTTT. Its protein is CASSLGRLHGGNQPQHF.

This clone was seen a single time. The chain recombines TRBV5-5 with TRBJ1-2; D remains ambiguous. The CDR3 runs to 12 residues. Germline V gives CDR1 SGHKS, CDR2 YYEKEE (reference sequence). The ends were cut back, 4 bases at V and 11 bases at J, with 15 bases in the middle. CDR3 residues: CASSKGLLAYTF. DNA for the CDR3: TGTGCCAGCAGCAAAGGACTCCTGGCATACACCTTC.

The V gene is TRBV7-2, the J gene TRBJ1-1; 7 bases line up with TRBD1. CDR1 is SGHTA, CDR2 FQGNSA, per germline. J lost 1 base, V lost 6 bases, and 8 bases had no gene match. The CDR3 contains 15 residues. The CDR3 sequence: CASRSAGTENTEAFF. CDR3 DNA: TGTGCCAGCAGATCAGCCGGGACAGAGAACACTGAAGCTTTCTTT. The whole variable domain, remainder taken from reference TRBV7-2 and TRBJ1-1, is GAGVSQSPSNKVTEKGKDVELRCDPISGHTALYWYRQSLGQGLEFLIYFQGNSAPDKSGLPSDRFSAERTGGSVSTLTIQRTQQEDSAVYLCASRSAGTENTEAFFGQGTRLTVV.

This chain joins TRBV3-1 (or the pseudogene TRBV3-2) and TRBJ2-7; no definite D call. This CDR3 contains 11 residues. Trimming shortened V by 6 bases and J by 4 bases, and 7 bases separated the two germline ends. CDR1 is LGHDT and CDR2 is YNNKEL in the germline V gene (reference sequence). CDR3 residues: CASRNSYEQYF. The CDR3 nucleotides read TGTGCCAGCAGGAACTCTTACGAGCAGTACTTC.

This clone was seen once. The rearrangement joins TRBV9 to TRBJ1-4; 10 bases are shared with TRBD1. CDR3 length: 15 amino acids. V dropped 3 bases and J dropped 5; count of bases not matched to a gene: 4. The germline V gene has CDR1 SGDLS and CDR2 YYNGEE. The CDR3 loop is CASSARDRGNEKLFF. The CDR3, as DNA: TGTGCCAGCAGCGCCCGGGACAGGGGAAATGAAAAACTGTTTTTT.

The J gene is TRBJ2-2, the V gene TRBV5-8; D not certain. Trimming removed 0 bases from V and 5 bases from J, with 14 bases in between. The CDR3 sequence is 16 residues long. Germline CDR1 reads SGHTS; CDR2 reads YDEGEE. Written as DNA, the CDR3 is TGTGCCAGCAGCTTGGTGGGCTCCTGGGTGACCGGGGAGCTGTTTTTT. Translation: CASSLVGSWVTGELFF.